This T cell receptor beta chain was sequenced during a study of cytomegalovirus exposure and HLA in healthy donors. CDR1 and CDR2 (germline): SGHRS, YFSETQ. The CDR3 sequence is 16 residues long. V dropped 0 bases and J dropped 1 base, with 14 bases sitting between them. Only in-frame clones appear in the TCRdb table, and some are missing; sequencing was by immunoSEQ multiplex PCR. The sample carries under 100,000 clones, roughly 96% recorded once. Comment on this clone: Its antigen is as yet unknown.

Study-wide findings and caveats: The majority of TCR sequences were rare, yet some public TCRs appeared in many donors.

The chain uses TRBV5-1 and TRBJ2-7; D is unresolved. Sequences were obtained from PBMCs. The clonotype originates from a man aged 18 to 30 in good health and CMV-seronegative. The CDR3 region has the DNA TGCGCCAGCAGCTTGGTCGCATCCGGGTTTTCCTACGAGCAGTACTTC. This codes for CASSLVASGFSYEQYF.